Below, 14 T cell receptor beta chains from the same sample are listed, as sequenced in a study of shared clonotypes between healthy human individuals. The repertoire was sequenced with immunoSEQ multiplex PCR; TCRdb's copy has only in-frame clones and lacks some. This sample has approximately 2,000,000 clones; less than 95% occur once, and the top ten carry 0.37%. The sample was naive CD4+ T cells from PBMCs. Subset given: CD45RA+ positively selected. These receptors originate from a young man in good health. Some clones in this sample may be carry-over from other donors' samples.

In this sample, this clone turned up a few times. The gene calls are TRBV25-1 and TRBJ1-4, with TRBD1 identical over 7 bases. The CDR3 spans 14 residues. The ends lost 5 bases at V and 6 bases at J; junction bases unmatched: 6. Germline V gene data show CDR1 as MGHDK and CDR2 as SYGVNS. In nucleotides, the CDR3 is TGTGCCAGCAGTCAGACAGGGAAGGATGAAAAACTGTTTTTT. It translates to CASSQTGKDEKLFF.

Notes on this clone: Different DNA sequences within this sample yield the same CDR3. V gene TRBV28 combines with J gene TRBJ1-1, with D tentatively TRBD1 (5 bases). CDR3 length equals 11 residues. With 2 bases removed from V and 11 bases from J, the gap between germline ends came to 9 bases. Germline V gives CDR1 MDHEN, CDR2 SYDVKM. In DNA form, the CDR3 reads TGTGCCAGCAGTTTAGGGGCAGAGGCTTTCTTT. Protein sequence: CASSLGAEAFF.

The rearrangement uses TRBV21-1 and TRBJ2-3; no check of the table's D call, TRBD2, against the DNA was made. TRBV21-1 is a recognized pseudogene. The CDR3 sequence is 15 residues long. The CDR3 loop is CASSKGLGGTDTQYF. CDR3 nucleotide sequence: TGTGCCAGCAGCAAAGGACTAGGGGGCACAGATACGCAGTATTTT.

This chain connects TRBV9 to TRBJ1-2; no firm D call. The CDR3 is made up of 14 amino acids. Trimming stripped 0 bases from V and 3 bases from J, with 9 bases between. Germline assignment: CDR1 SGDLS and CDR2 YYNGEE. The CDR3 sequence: CASSVGALDYGYTF. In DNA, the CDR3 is TGTGCCAGCAGCGTAGGGGCGCTAGACTATGGCTACACCTTC.

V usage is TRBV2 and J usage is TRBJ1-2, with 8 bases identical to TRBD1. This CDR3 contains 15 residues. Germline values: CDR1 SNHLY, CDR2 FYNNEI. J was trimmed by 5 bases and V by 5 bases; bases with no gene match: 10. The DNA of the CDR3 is TGTGCCAGCAGTTTGGACAGGGCTGCGATATATGGCTACACCTTC. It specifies CASSLDRAAIYGYTF.

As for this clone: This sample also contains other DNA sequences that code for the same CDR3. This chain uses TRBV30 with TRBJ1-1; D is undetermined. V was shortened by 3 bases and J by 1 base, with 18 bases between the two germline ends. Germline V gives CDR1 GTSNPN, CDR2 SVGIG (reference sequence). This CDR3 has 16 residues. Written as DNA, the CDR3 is TGTGCCTGGAGCTATGACAAATGGGAGCCGAACACTGAAGCTTTCTTT. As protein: CAWSYDKWEPNTEAFF.

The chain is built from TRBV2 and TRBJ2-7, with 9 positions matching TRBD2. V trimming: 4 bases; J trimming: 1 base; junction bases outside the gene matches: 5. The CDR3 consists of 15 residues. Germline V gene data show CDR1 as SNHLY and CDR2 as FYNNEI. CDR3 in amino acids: CASSGAGGFSYEQYF. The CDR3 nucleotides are TGTGCCAGCAGTGGGGCGGGAGGGTTTTCCTACGAGCAGTACTTC.

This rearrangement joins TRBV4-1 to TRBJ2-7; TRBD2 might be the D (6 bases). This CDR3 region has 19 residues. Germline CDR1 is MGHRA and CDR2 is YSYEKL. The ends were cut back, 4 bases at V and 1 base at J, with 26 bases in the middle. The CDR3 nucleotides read TGCGCCAGCAGCCTCATCACCTTAAAGCGGGCCCCCCGATCCTACGAGCAGTACTTC. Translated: CASSLITLKRAPRSYEQYF.

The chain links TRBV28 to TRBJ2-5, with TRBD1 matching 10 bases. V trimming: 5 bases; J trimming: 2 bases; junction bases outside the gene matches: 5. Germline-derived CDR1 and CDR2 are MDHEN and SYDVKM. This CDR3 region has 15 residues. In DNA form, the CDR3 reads TGTGCCAGCAGTCCCCGGGACAGGGGACAAGAGACCCAGTACTTC. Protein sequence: CASSPRDRGQETQYF.

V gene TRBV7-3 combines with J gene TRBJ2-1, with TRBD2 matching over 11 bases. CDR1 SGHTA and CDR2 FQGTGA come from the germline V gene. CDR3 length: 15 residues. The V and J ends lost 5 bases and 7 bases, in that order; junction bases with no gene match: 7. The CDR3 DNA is TGTGCCAGCAGCCCCACTAGCGGGAGTCAAAATGAGCAGTTCTTC. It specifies CASSPTSGSQNEQFF.

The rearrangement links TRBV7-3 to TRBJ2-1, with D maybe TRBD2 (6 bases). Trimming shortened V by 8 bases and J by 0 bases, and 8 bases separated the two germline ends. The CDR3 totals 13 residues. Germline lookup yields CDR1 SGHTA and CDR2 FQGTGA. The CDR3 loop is CASGGSSYNEQFF. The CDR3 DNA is TGTGCCAGCGGGGGGAGCTCCTACAATGAGCAGTTCTTC.

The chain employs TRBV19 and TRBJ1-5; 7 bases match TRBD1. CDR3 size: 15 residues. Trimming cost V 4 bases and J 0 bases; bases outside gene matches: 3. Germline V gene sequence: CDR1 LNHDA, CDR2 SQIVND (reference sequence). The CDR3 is CASSTDRYSNQPQHF. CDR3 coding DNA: TGTGCCAGTAGTACGGACAGGTATAGCAATCAGCCCCAGCATTTT.

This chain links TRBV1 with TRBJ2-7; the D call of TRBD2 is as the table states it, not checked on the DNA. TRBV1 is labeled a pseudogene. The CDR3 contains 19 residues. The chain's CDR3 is CTSSQEYRREAHYAYEQYF. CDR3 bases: TGCACCAGCAGCCAAGAATATAGGCGGGAGGCACATTATGCCTACGAGCAGTACTTC.

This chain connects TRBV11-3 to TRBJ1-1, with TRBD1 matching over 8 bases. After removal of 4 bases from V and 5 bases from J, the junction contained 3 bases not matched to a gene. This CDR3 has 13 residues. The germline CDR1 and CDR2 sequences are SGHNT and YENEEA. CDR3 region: CASSSRGQTEAFF. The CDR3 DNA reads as TGTGCCAGCAGCTCCAGGGGGCAGACTGAAGCTTTCTTT.